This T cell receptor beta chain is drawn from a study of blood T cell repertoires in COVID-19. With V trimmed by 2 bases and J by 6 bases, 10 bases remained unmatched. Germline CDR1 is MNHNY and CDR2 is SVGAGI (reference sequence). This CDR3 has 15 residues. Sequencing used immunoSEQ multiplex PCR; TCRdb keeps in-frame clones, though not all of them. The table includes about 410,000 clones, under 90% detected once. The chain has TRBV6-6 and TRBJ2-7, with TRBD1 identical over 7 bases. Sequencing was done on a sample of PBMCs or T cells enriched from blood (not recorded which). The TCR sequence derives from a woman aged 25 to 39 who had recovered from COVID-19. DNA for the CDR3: TGTGCCAGCAGTTACAGGACAGGTTCCTGGGTCGAGCAGTACTTC. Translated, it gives CASSYRTGSWVEQYF.